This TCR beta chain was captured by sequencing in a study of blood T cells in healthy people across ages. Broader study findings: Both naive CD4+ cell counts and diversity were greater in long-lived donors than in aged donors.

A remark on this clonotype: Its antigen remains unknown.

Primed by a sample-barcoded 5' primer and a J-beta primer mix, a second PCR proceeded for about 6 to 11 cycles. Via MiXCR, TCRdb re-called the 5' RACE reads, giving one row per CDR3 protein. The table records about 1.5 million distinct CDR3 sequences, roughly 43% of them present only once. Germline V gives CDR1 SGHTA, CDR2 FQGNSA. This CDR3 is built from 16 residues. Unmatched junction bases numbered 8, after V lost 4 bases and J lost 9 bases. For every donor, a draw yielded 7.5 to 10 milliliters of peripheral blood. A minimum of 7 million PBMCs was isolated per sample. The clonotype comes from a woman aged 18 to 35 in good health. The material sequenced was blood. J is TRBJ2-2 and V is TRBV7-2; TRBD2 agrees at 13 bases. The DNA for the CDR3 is TGTGCCAGCAGCTCGGGACTAGCGGGGCTCGCTCGGGAGCTGTTTTTT. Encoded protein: CASSSGLAGLARELFF.